This T cell receptor (beta chain) was captured in a study of identical twins. CDR1 and CDR2 (germline): ENHRY, SYGVKD. The CDR3 runs 14 residues. The junction had 4 bases not matched to a gene; V was cut back by 7 bases and J by 0 bases. A universal primer site came from template switching; cDNA carried unique molecular identifiers. One entry per CDR3 protein, called by TCRdb with MiXCR from the 5' RACE reads. The profile covers hundreds of thousands of distinct CDR3 sequences, with 8.5% to 9% appearing a single time and about 0.98% taken by the ten largest. In regard to this clonotype: Its antigen is unidentified.

Study-wide findings and caveats: Insertions were reduced in abundant cord blood beta clonotypes but not in memory repertoires. Interpretation of the results relied on cross-sectional statistical analysis and not on following the same donors.

The same sample was also used in a study of yellow fever vaccine responses in identical twins.

The specimen was PBMCs. This clonotype originated in a young woman in good health. The chain is built from TRBV10-3 and TRBJ2-7, with TRBD2 matching 9 bases. Here the CDR3 DNA reads TGTGCCATCAAGCTGACTAGCGGCTCCTACGAGCAGTACTTC. This encodes CAIKLTSGSYEQYF.